One sample yielded the 21 T cell receptor beta chains listed below, sequenced in a study of blood T cell repertoires in COVID-19. Sequencing was performed with immunoSEQ multiplex PCR; in TCRdb, only in-frame clones are kept and a portion is missing. This sample has about 94,000 clones, with around 82% found just once. The specimen sequenced was peripheral blood. Every receptor here comes from a man aged 60 to 75 with acute or convalescent COVID-19.

This chain links TRBV7-9 with TRBJ1-1; TRBD1 matches at 10 bases. The CDR3 runs 15 residues. Looked up from germline, CDR1 is SEHNR and CDR2 is FQNEAQ (reference sequence). Trimming took 0 bases from V and 6 from J; bases not matched to a gene: 4. The CDR3 DNA reads TGTGCCAGCAGCTTAGCGGACAGGGGGTTCGCTGAAGCTTTCTTT. It encodes CASSLADRGFAEAFF. Full variable domain (remainder filled in from reference TRBV7-9 and TRBJ1-1): DTGVSQNPRHKITKRGQNVTFRCDPISEHNRLYWYRQTLGQGPEFLTYFQNEAQLEKSRLLSDRFSAERPKGSFSTLEIQRTEQGDSAMYLCASSLADRGFAEAFFGQGTRLTVV.

Concerning this clone itself: The same CDR3 can be traced to other DNA sequences in this sample. The chain links TRBV29-1 to TRBJ2-7; weak D call: TRBD1 (6 bases). The CDR3 is 11 residues long. The germline V gene encodes CDR1 SQVTM and CDR2 ANQGSEA. Trimming cost V 6 bases and J 3 bases, with 9 bases left between them. The CDR3 is CSVADSYEQYF. In nucleotides, the CDR3 is TGCAGCGTCGCGGACAGCTACGAGCAGTACTTC.

The chain is built from TRBV7-3 and TRBJ1-5; 11 bases are a match to TRBD1. Germline V gives CDR1 SGHTA, CDR2 FQGTGA. The CDR3 is made up of 15 amino acids. Losses at the gene ends were 5 bases for V and 6 bases for J; bases not matched to a gene: 6. The CDR3 is CASSRPGQGAQPQHF. The CDR3 DNA reads as TGTGCCAGCAGCCGCCCAGGACAGGGGGCTCAGCCCCAGCATTTT.

The chain joins TRBV25-1 to TRBJ1-1; maybe TRBD1 (6 bases). The CDR3 has 15 residues. V gave up 2 bases and J gave up 9 bases, with 19 bases separating them. CDR1 MGHDK and CDR2 SYGVNS come from the germline V gene. The CDR3 DNA reads as TGTGCCAGCAGTGAAGTATCGCTGGGGGCAGACCAAGCTTTCTTT. Amino acids: CASSEVSLGADQAFF.

The rearrangement joins TRBV5-8 to TRBJ2-5; 9 bases fit TRBD1. The CDR3 is made up of 15 amino acids. V was pared by 3 bases and J by 5 bases, with 8 bases of the junction left unmatched. Germline lookup yields CDR1 SGHTS and CDR2 YDEGEE. The CDR3 protein is CASSSGDREGETQYF. The CDR3, as DNA: TGTGCCAGCAGCTCAGGGGACAGGGAGGGTGAGACCCAGTACTTC.

J is TRBJ1-4 and V is TRBV25-1; D is unresolved. The CDR3 runs 15 residues. V was clipped by 3 bases and J by 0 bases, with 8 bases between them. Per the germline V gene, CDR1 is MGHDK and CDR2 is SYGVNS. Here the CDR3 reads CASSDTVATNEKLFF. In DNA, the CDR3 is TGTGCCAGCAGTGACACGGTTGCAACTAATGAAAAACTGTTTTTT.

This chain uses TRBV10-3 with TRBJ2-1, with 8 positions matching TRBD1. Germline V CDR1 and CDR2: ENHRY, SYGVKD. The CDR3 loop spans 16 amino acids. The ends lost 6 bases at V and 0 bases at J; junction bases unmatched: 7. The CDR3 DNA sequence: TGTGCCATCAGGGCCGGACAGGGAGCCTCCTACAATGAGCAGTTCTTC. Its translation: CAIRAGQGASYNEQFF.

The chain combines TRBV5-5 with TRBJ1-2; TRBD1 agrees at 9 bases. The V and J ends lost 1 base and 4 bases, in that order; junction bases with no gene match: 14. Germline loops: CDR1 SGHKS, CDR2 YYEKEE (reference sequence). This CDR3 region has 18 residues. The CDR3 DNA reads as TGTGCCAGCAGCTTGTCCGGACAGGGGCGGGGAGGGAGCTATGGCTACACCTTC. Its protein is CASSLSGQGRGGSYGYTF. The full variable domain, completed using reference TRBV5-5 and TRBJ1-2, is DAGVTQSPTHLIKTRGQQVTLRCSPISGHKSVSWYQQVLGQGPQFIFQYYEKEERGRGNFPDRFSARQFPNYSSELNVNALLLGDSALYLCASSLSGQGRGGSYGYTFGSGTRLTVV.

The chain carries TRBV9 and TRBJ2-7, with D tentatively TRBD2 (5 bases). Germline values: CDR1 SGDLS, CDR2 YYNGEE. The CDR3 runs to 15 residues. Between the trimmed V and J ends, which lost 1 base and 5 bases, there was a span of 16 bases. CDR3 region: CASSVSGFGGDEQYF. As DNA, the CDR3 is TGTGCCAGCAGCGTATCGGGGTTTGGAGGCGACGAGCAGTACTTC.

The genes are TRBV6-6 and TRBJ1-5; D may be TRBD1 (6 bases). Between the trimmed V and J ends, which lost 4 bases and 1 base, there was a span of 14 bases. Germline CDR1 MNHNY, CDR2 SVGAGI (reference sequence). The CDR3 has 16 residues. In nucleotides, the CDR3 is TGTGCCAGCAGTTTAGGACAGTCCAAGAGCAATCAGCCCCAGCATTTT. Its translation is CASSLGQSKSNQPQHF.

The CDR3 DNA follows: TGTGCCAGCAGTTCTAACCCCCAGGTGACCTACAATGAGCAGTTCTTC. Its protein product is CASSSNPQVTYNEQFF. The chain links TRBV27 to TRBJ2-1; D remains ambiguous. The length of the CDR3 is 16 residues. Germline lookup yields CDR1 MNHEY and CDR2 SMNVEV (reference sequence). V lost 4 bases, J lost 2 bases, and 15 bases lay in between.

The chain links TRBV27 to TRBJ1-2; 8 bases are a match to TRBD1. This CDR3 is built from 15 residues. The V gene end was trimmed by 5 bases and the J gene end by 8 bases; junction bases not matched to a gene: 13. Germline-derived CDR1 and CDR2 are MNHEY and SMNVEV (reference sequence). CDR3 sequence (DNA): TGTGCCAGCAGTCCTAACCCCCGGACAGGGCAAGGCTACACCTTC. This codes for CASSPNPRTGQGYTF.

The chain is built from TRBV4-2 and TRBJ1-1; D uncertain. CDR1 LGHNA and CDR2 YNFKEQ come from the germline V gene. V was trimmed by 2 bases and J by 3 bases, leaving 13 bases between them. CDR3 size: 15 residues. The chain's CDR3 is CASSQRVSGDTEAFF. The CDR3 nucleotides are TGTGCCAGCAGCCAAAGGGTATCCGGGGACACTGAAGCTTTCTTT.

The genes are TRBV6-1 and TRBJ1-1; a weak D match, TRBD1 (6 bases). Germline CDR1 reads MNHNS; CDR2 reads SASEGT. The V gene lost 2 bases and the J gene lost 2 bases, with 15 bases spanning the gap. CDR3 length: 16 amino acids. The CDR3, as DNA: TGTGCCAGCAGTGAACCACGGGGGGGCAGAAACACTGAAGCTTTCTTT. Residues: CASSEPRGGRNTEAFF.

The chain employs TRBV4-3 and TRBJ1-5; D is possibly TRBD1 (5 bases). Germline V gene sequence: CDR1 LGHNA, CDR2 YSLEER. V was cut by 0 bases and J by 2 bases, with 8 bases left in between. CDR3 length: 15 amino acids. The CDR3 nucleotides are TGCGCCAGCAGCCAAGATGGGGCAGGCAATCAGCCCCAGCATTTT. This encodes CASSQDGAGNQPQHF.

The chain joins TRBV19 to TRBJ1-2, with a tentative D call TRBD1 (5 bases). V gave up 6 bases and J gave up 5 bases, with 19 bases separating them. Germline V CDR1 and CDR2: LNHDA, SQIVND (reference sequence). The CDR3 spans 15 residues. The CDR3 sequence: CASSPRDPLTYGYTF. CDR3 coding DNA: TGTGCCAGTAGCCCCAGGGATCCTCTTACATATGGCTACACCTTC.

This chain links TRBV9 with TRBJ1-1, with D maybe TRBD1 (6 bases). The germline V gene has CDR1 SGDLS and CDR2 YYNGEE. V lost 3 bases, J lost 3 bases, and 12 bases lay in between. The CDR3 is 14 amino acids. The CDR3 coding sequence is TGTGCCAGCAGCGGACTCACAGGGTACACTGAAGCTTTCTTT. Protein product: CASSGLTGYTEAFF. Drawing the rest from reference TRBV9 and TRBJ1-1, the complete variable domain is DSGVTQTPKHLITATGQRVTLRCSPRSGDLSVYWYQQSLDQGLQFLIQYYNGEERAKGNILERFSAQQFPDLHSELNLSSLELGDSALYFCASSGLTGYTEAFFGQGTRLTVV.

This chain uses TRBV24-1 with TRBJ1-2; 9 bases are shared with TRBD1. This CDR3 comprises 15 residues. CDR1 KGHDR and CDR2 SFDVKD come from the germline V gene. After removal of 3 bases from V and 5 bases from J, the junction contained 6 bases not matched to a gene. CDR3 protein: CATSDAGQGNYGYTF. CDR3 nucleotide sequence: TGTGCCACCAGTGATGCGGGACAGGGTAATTATGGCTACACCTTC.

This chain joins TRBV7-9 and TRBJ2-2; 8 bases match TRBD1. From germline, CDR1 is SEHNR and CDR2 FQNEAQ (reference sequence). With 7 bases clipped from V and 6 bases from J, the junction kept 10 bases outside the gene matches. This CDR3 contains 15 residues. CDR3 nucleotides: TGTGCCAGCACCCCCCCCCAGGGGGCCTCCGGGGAGCTGTTTTTT. This gives the protein CASTPPQGASGELFF. Together with reference TRBV7-9 and TRBJ2-2, the CDR3 gives the full variable domain: DTGVSQNPRHKITKRGQNVTFRCDPISEHNRLYWYRQTLGQGPEFLTYFQNEAQLEKSRLLSDRFSAERPKGSFSTLEIQRTEQGDSAMYLCASTPPQGASGELFFGEGSRLTVL.

Worth noting for this clone: In the same sample, other DNA sequences code for this CDR3. The CDR3 loop reads CASSIGTGSYEQYF. The DNA for the CDR3 is TGTGCCAGCAGCATCGGGACAGGGAGCTACGAGCAGTACTTC. This rearrangement joins TRBV7-2 to TRBJ2-7; the match to TRBD1 covers 9 bases. The length of the CDR3 is 14 residues. The germline V gene encodes CDR1 SGHTA and CDR2 FQGNSA. After removal of 5 bases from V and 3 bases from J, the junction contained 5 bases not matched to a gene.

The rearrangement uses TRBV4-2 and TRBJ2-7; D might be TRBD1 (6 bases). The CDR3 covers 15 residues. The V end lost 2 bases, the J end lost 0 bases, and 11 bases lay between the germline ends. CDR1 LGHNA and CDR2 YNFKEQ come from the germline V gene. The CDR3 DNA reads as TGTGCCAGCAGCCAATACGACAGGACCTCCTACGAGCAGTACTTC. The encoded protein is CASSQYDRTSYEQYF.